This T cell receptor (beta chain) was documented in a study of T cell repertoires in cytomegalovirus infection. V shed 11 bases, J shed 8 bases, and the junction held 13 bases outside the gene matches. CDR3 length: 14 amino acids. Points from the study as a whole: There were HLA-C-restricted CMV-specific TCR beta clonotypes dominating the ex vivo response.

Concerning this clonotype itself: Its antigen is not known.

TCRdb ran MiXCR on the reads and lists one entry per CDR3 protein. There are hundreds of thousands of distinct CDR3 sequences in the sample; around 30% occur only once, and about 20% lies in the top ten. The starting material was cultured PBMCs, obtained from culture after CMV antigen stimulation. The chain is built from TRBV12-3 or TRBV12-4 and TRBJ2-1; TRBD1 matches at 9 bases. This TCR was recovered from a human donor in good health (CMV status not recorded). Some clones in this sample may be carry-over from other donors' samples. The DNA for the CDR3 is TGTGCCTCCCAATGGGGGACAGGGTTGGATGAGCAGTTCTTC. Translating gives CASQWGTGLDEQFF.